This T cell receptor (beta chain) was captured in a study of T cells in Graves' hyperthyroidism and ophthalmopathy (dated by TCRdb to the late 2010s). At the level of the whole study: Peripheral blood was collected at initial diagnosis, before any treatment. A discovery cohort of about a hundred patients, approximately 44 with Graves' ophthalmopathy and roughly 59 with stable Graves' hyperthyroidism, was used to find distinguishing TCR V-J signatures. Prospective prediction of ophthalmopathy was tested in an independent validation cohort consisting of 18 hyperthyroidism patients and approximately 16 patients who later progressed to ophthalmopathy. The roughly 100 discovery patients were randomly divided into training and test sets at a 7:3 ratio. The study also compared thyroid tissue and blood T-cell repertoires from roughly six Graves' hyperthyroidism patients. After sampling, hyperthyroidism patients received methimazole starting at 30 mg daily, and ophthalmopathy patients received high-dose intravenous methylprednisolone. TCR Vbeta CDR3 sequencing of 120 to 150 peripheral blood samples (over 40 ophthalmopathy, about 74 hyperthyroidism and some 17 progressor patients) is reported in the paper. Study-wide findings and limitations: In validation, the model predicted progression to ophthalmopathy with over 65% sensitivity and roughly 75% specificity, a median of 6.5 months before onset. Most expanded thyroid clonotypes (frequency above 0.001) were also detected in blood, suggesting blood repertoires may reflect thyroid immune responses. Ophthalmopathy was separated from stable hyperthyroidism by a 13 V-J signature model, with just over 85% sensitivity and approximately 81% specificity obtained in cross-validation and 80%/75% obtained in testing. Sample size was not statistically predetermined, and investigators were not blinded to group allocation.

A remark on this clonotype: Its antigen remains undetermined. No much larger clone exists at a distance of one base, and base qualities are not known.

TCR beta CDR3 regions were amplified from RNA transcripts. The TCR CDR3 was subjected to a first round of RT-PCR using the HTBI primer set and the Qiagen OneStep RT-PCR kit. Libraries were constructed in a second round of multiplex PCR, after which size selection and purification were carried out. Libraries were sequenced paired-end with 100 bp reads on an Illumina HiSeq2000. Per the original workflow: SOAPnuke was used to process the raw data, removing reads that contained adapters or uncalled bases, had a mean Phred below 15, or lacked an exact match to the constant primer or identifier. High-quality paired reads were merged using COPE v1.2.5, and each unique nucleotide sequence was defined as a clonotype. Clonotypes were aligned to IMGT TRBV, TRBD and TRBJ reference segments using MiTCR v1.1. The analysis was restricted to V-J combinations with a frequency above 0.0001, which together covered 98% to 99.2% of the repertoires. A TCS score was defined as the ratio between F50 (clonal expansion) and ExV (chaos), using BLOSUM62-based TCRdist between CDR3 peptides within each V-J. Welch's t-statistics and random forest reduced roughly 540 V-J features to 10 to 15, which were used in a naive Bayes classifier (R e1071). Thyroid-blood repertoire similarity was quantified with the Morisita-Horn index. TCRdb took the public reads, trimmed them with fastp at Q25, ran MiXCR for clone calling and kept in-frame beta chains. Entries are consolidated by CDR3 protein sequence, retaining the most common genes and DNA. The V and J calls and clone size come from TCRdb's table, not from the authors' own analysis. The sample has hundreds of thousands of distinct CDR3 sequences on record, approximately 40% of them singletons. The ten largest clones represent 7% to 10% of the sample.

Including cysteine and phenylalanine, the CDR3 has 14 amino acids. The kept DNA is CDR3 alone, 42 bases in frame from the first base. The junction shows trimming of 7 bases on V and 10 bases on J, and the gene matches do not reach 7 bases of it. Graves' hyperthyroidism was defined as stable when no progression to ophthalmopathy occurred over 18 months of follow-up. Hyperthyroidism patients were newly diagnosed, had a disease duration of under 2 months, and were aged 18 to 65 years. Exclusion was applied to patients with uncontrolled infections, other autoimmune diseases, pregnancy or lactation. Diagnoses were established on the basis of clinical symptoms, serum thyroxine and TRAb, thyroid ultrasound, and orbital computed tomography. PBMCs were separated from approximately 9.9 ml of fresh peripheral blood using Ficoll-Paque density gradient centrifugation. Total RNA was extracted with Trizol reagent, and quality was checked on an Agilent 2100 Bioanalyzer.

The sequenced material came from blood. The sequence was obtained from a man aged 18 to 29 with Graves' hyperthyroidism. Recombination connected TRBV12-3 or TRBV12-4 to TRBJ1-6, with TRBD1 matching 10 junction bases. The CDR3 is CASTLWTGGSPLHF. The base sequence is TGTGCCAGCACGTTGTGGACAGGGGGGTCACCCCTCCACTTT.